The 8 T cell receptor beta chains below were found in one sample sequenced in a study of STAT5B mutations in CD4+ large granular lymphocyte leukemia. This table comes from immunoSEQ multiplex PCR, and its TCRdb copy is limited to in-frame clones, with some not included. The table records some 30,000 clones, around four fifths of them present only once. Material for sequencing was CD4+ T cells from blood buffy coats. The receptors were sampled from a human donor in good health.

Comments on this clone: The sample carries other DNA sequences with the same CDR3. The V and J genes are TRBV27 and TRBJ1-1, with TRBD1 matching over 7 bases. Germline lookup yields CDR1 MNHEY and CDR2 SMNVEV (reference sequence). With 5 bases clipped from V and 3 bases from J, the junction kept 6 bases outside the gene matches. The CDR3 is made up of 14 amino acids. The CDR3 here is CASSLTGADTEAFF. The CDR3 bases are TGTGCCAGCAGTCTAACAGGGGCCGACACTGAAGCTTTCTTT.

This chain joins TRBV6-5 and TRBJ2-1; possible D gene TRBD2, 6 bases. Germline loops: CDR1 MNHEY, CDR2 SVGAGI. The CDR3 consists of 15 residues. With 6 bases removed from V and 1 base from J, the gap between germline ends came to 13 bases. The CDR3 region has the DNA TGTGCCAGCAGGCTGTACGGGAGTTCCTACAATGAGCAGTTCTTC. It encodes CASRLYGSSYNEQFF.

J is TRBJ1-4 and V is TRBV7-2; D not certain. V was cut by 2 bases and J by 6 bases, with 7 bases left in between. Germline V lookup: CDR1 SGHTA, CDR2 FQGNSA. This CDR3 region has 13 residues. DNA of the CDR3: TGTGCCAGCAGCTTATCTGTGGATGAAAAACTGTTTTTT. Residues: CASSLSVDEKLFF.

This chain connects TRBV27 to TRBJ1-1; no firm D call. The V end was cut by 6 bases, the J end by 1 base, with 9 bases between. This CDR3 is built from 13 residues. Germline CDR1 is MNHEY and CDR2 is SMNVEV (reference sequence). In DNA, the CDR3 is TGTGCCAGCAGCTACTCTTGGAACACTGAAGCTTTCTTT. This sequence encodes CASSYSWNTEAFF.

This sequence joins TRBV5-1 and TRBJ2-4, with 9 bases fitting TRBD1. The CDR3 covers 14 residues. Germline CDR1 SGHRS, CDR2 YFSETQ. V lost 4 bases to trimming and J lost 6 bases; unmatched junction nucleotides: 5. CDR3 nucleotide sequence: TGCGCCAGCAGCACCGGGACAGGGACAAACATTCAGTACTTC. It codes for CASSTGTGTNIQYF.

The gene calls are TRBV7-2 and TRBJ2-7; no reliable D call. This CDR3 spans 14 amino acids. The V end was cut by 3 bases, the J end by 0 bases, with 9 bases between. Germline V gene data show CDR1 as SGHTA and CDR2 as FQGNSA. The CDR3 sequence is CASSFAGPSYEQYF. CDR3 nucleotide sequence: TGTGCCAGCAGCTTTGCTGGGCCCTCCTACGAGCAGTACTTC.

The V gene is TRBV6-6, the J gene TRBJ1-1, with D possibly TRBD1 on 6 matching bases. Deletions cut 5 bases from V and 6 bases from J, with 16 bases between. This CDR3 comprises 14 residues. Germline lookup yields CDR1 MNHNY and CDR2 SVGAGI (reference sequence). The CDR3 DNA reads as TGTGCCAGCAGTAAGAGGGGGGGCGCATCTGAAGCTTTCTTT. This translates into CASSKRGGASEAFF.

This chain joins TRBV4-2 and TRBJ2-7; 8 bases fit TRBD2. Looked up from germline, CDR1 is LGHNA and CDR2 is YNFKEQ. CDR3 length equals 17 residues. Trimming cost V 2 bases and J 2 bases; bases outside gene matches: 11. CDR3 loop: CASSQKKAGGRTYEQYF. The CDR3 DNA sequence: TGTGCCAGCAGCCAAAAGAAGGCGGGAGGTCGCACCTACGAGCAGTACTTC.